This TCR beta chain was sequenced during a study of CD8+CD57+ T cells in acquired aplastic anemia (dated by TCRdb to between 2017 and 2018). Background for the entire study: On average, sorted CD4+ and CD8+ cells yielded 3.2 ug of extracted DNA, with a range of roughly 0.18 to 30 ug. CD8+CD57+ expansion was defined as a frequency above the mean frequency observed in healthy subjects.

Genomic DNA served as template for TCR beta VDJ combination and CDR3 sequence profiling. TCR repertoire sequencing was run on an Illumina HiSeq 2000. The original pipeline was this. Repertoires were assessed using TRBV/TRBJ rearrangement plots, CDR3 size and DJ length profiles, and Simpson's diversity index. The most abundant DNA sequence in the deep sequencing data was taken as the immunodominant clone. CDR3 amino acid sequences were screened for sharing across subjects and compared with published repertoires and the VDJdb database. TCRdb trimmed public reads at Q25 via fastp, called clones via MiXCR and kept in-frame beta chains. Every entry covers one CDR3 protein and lists the most common genes and DNA from its rows. What appears here as the V and J calls and clone size reflects TCRdb's work, not the paper's. This sample has roughly 250,000 distinct CDR3 sequences in its table, and around 45% of those were observed once. The top ten hold approximately 7.8% of the sample.

From the cysteine through the phenylalanine, the CDR3 covers 16 amino acids. CDR3 DNA only is kept here, 48 bases in frame from base 1. The CDR1 and CDR2 encoded by the germline V gene are LGHNA and YSLEER. V gives up 2 bases and J gives up 3 bases, and the segment between their germline ends measures 13 bases. Here is what the overall study found, with its caveats: About 30 CD8+ CDR3 sequences were found to be shared between patients and controls, but these sequences appeared to be highly expressed in patients and within the immunodominant clones of the patients. CD8+ Simpson's diversity did not differ significantly between patients and healthy controls (P=0.060).

With respect to this clonotype: This receptor's antigen is unknown. Base qualities are missing; no much larger clone stands one base away.

Flow cytometry had shown CD8+CD57+ cell expansion in the patients selected for sequencing. Severe acquired aplastic anemia was diagnosed in all patients according to International Study of Aplastic Anemia and Agranulocytosis and Camitta criteria. Patients had received no therapy at the time of blood sampling. The study deep-sequenced TCR repertoires of sorted CD4+ and CD8+ blood T cells from severe aplastic anemia patients and healthy subjects. Patients were enrolled under clinicaltrials.gov protocols 00001620, 01623167, 00001397, 00071045, 00081523 and 00961064 in the USA. Ficoll-Paque density gradient centrifugation was used to isolate peripheral blood mononuclear cells. Before DNA extraction, CD4+ and CD8+ T cells were sorted by FACS or by magnetic beads.

The chain joins TRBV4-3 to TRBJ1-4; no D gene is confidently identified. Sequenced sample: sorted CD4+, CD8+, or CD8+CD57+ T cells (not recorded which) from PBMCs. This TCR came from a human donor with aplastic anemia. The CDR3 region has the sequence CASSQSANVPNEKLFF. The nucleotide sequence reads TGCGCCAGCAGCCAAAGCGCGAATGTGCCTAATGAAAAACTGTTTTTT.